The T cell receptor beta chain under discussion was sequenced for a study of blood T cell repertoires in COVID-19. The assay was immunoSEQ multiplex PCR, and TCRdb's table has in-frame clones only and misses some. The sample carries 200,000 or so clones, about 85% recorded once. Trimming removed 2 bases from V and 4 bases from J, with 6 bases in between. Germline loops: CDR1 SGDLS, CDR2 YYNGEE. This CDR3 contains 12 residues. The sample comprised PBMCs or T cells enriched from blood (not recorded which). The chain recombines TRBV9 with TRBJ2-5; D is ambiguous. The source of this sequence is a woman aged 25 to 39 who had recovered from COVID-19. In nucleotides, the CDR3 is TGTGCCAGCAGCGTCACGGGAGAGACCCAGTACTTC. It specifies CASSVTGETQYF.